The present T cell receptor (beta chain) was sequenced within a study of blood T cells in healthy people across ages. Findings of the study overall: As age increased, TCR beta diversity per million T cells fell in a roughly linear fashion. When one million T cells were used, diversity estimates were thought to be underestimates. Unsorted PBMCs ruled out conclusive naive versus antigen-experienced comparison.

Of note for this clonotype: Its antigen is unknown.

Alongside a J-beta primer mix, a sample-barcoded 5' primer served in a second PCR lasting about 6 to 12 cycles. Each cDNA molecule, via a template-switch adaptor with 12 random nucleotides, was tagged. TCRdb analysed the 5' RACE reads with MiXCR anew, one entry per CDR3 protein. This sample carries about 1.5 million distinct CDR3 sequences, roughly 43% of them seen once, and the ten largest clones take about 4.1%. Sequenced sample: blood. This sequence was found in a woman younger than 35 in good health.

The CDR3 nucleotides are TGCAGTGCCCTTGGGGAATTGACCAGTGAGCAGTTCTTC. Amino acid sequence: CSALGELTSEQFF. V is TRBV20-1 and J is TRBJ2-1; D is uncertain. The length of the CDR3 is 13 residues. V was trimmed by 6 bases and J by 9 bases, leaving 18 bases between them. From germline, CDR1 is DFQATT and CDR2 SNEGSKA (reference sequence).